These 12 T cell receptor beta chains were all obtained from the same sample, sequenced in a study of blood T cell repertoires in COVID-19. Clones were read by immunoSEQ multiplex PCR, and TCRdb kept only the in-frame ones, dropping some. This sample has about 170,000 clones, with roughly 85% found just once. Sequenced input: peripheral blood. Source of these receptors: a woman of 80 years or more with active or convalescent COVID-19.

The chain links TRBV11-3 to TRBJ2-7; D might be TRBD2 (5 bases). The CDR3 contains 14 residues. Germline values: CDR1 SGHNT, CDR2 YENEEA. Trimming removed 3 bases from V and 0 bases from J, with 9 bases in between. CDR3 in amino acids: CASSLGASSYEQYF. The CDR3 DNA sequence: TGTGCCAGCAGCTTGGGAGCGAGCTCCTACGAGCAGTACTTC.

This sequence joins TRBV19 and TRBJ2-1; 10 bases are shared with TRBD2. J was trimmed by 6 bases and V by 8 bases; bases with no gene match: 10. The CDR3 is 15 amino acids. The germline CDR1 and CDR2 sequences are LNHDA and SQIVND (reference sequence). For the CDR3, the DNA is TGTGCCAGTGACCGAGTGGCTAGCGGGAGCAATGAGCAGTTCTTC. Its protein product is CASDRVASGSNEQFF.

This clone occurred a few times. Written as DNA, the CDR3 is TGTGCCAGCAGTGACGCTCTGGGGGCCGCCTACAATGAGCAGTTCTTC. It translates to CASSDALGAAYNEQFF. The chain recombines TRBV6-1 with TRBJ2-1; possibly TRBD1 for D (6 bases). There are 16 residues in the CDR3. Germline values: CDR1 MNHNS, CDR2 SASEGT. V was clipped by 3 bases and J by 2 bases, with 14 bases between them.

This chain uses TRBV7-3 with TRBJ2-1; TRBD2 matches 7 bases. Germline CDR1 is SGHTA and CDR2 is FQGTGA. This CDR3 contains 16 residues. The J segment lost 2 bases and the V segment lost 3 bases, leaving 7 bases of the junction unmatched. The CDR3 DNA follows: TGTGCCAGCAGCTTGTCGTCTGGGGGGGCCTACAATGAGCAGTTCTTC. Translating gives CASSLSSGGAYNEQFF.

By proportion, this clone is large. The V and J genes are TRBV9 and TRBJ1-2, with a tentative D call TRBD1 (5 bases). Trimming cost V 2 bases and J 2 bases, with 7 bases left between them. The CDR3 is 13 amino acids. Per the germline V gene, CDR1 is SGDLS and CDR2 is YYNGEE. CDR3: CASSVGQNYGYTF. CDR3 DNA: TGTGCCAGCAGCGTCGGACAAAACTATGGCTACACCTTC.

The chain is built from TRBV20-1 and TRBJ1-1; D uncertain. Germline-derived CDR1 and CDR2 are DFQATT and SNEGSKA (reference sequence). Trimming took off 3 bases at V and 1 base at J, with 9 bases between the two ends. This CDR3 region has 13 residues. CDR3: CSASASPNTEAFF. CDR3 nucleotides: TGCAGTGCTAGTGCAAGCCCGAACACTGAAGCTTTCTTT.

This clone has just one count. V gene TRBV9 combines with J gene TRBJ2-7; the match to TRBD2 covers 10 bases. After removal of 4 bases from V and 2 bases from J, the junction contained 6 bases not matched to a gene. CDR1 is SGDLS and CDR2 is YYNGEE in the germline V gene. The CDR3 covers 15 residues. The CDR3 DNA reads as TGTGCCAGCAGCCCTGGACTAGCGGCCCCCTACGAGCAGTACTTC. It codes for CASSPGLAAPYEQYF.

The chain joins TRBV5-1 to TRBJ2-7; 8 bases fit TRBD2. V lost 4 bases to trimming and J lost 1 base; unmatched junction nucleotides: 7. CDR1 and CDR2 from the germline V gene are SGHRS and YFSETQ. The CDR3 is made up of 15 amino acids. The CDR3 sequence is CASSPTSENSYEQYF. The CDR3 DNA follows: TGCGCCAGCAGCCCGACTAGCGAGAATTCCTACGAGCAGTACTTC.

The chain is built from TRBV24-1 and TRBJ2-2; TRBD2 aligns across 10 bases. Germline values: CDR1 KGHDR, CDR2 SFDVKD. The CDR3 covers 15 residues. V dropped 4 bases and J dropped 5; count of bases not matched to a gene: 3. The CDR3 DNA reads TGTGCCACCAGTGAGGTGACTAGCGGGACCGGGGAGCTGTTTTTT. This translates into CATSEVTSGTGELFF.

V is TRBV6-5 and J is TRBJ2-7; 10 nucleotides line up with TRBD1. V lost 6 bases, J lost 3 bases, and 2 bases stayed unmatched. CDR1 MNHEY and CDR2 SVGAGI come from the germline V gene. This CDR3 contains 13 residues. CDR3 in amino acids: CASSRDRGYEQYF. The CDR3 DNA sequence: TGTGCCAGCAGCCGGGACAGGGGCTACGAGCAGTACTTC.

The chain recombines TRBV27 with TRBJ1-1; TRBD1 matches at 8 bases. The CDR3 spans 16 residues. Germline V gene lookup returns CDR1 MNHEY and CDR2 SMNVEV (reference sequence). J lost 0 bases, V lost 5 bases, and 8 bases had no gene match. CDR3 sequence reads: CASSPTRTGMNTEAFF. CDR3 DNA sequence: TGTGCCAGCAGTCCAACTCGGACAGGGATGAACACTGAAGCTTTCTTT.

The chain recombines TRBV10-1 with TRBJ2-1; D may be TRBD2 (5 bases). CDR3 length: 14 residues. Germline V gene data show CDR1 as WNHNN and CDR2 as SYGVQD (reference sequence). V shed 3 bases and J shed 5 bases, with 11 bases lying between them. The CDR3 region is CASSDQLGNNEQFF. The CDR3 DNA reads as TGCGCCAGCAGTGATCAACTAGGAAACAATGAGCAGTTCTTC.